Listed below are T cell receptor beta chains from one sample, sequenced in a study of blood T cell repertoires in COVID-19. TCRdb's table, derived via immunoSEQ multiplex PCR, lists solely in-frame clones and lacks some. This sample has nearly 110,000 clones, with about 82% found just once. The source material was peripheral blood. The receptors here all came from a man of 80 years or more with COVID-19, enrolled during active disease. Each CDR3 is given with its conserved first and last residue. D genes are given only for firm matches. Only some rows state a clone size, as once, few, many or a class for expanded clones.

v_call	clone_size	j_call	d_call	cdr3_aa	cdr3_nt
TRBV20-1	once	TRBJ2-3	.	CSATTDTQYF	TGCAGTGCAACTACAGATACGCAGTATTTT
TRBV9	.	TRBJ2-2	.	CASSVGPQGANTGELFF	TGTGCCAGCAGCGTAGGACCCCAGGGCGCGAACACCGGGGAGCTGTTTTTT
TRBV7-8	.	TRBJ2-1	TRBD1	CANAQGAYNEQFF	TGTGCCAACGCACAGGGGGCCTACAATGAGCAGTTCTTC
TRBV2	.	TRBJ2-7	TRBD1	CASSGLDRGDYEQYF	TGTGCCAGCAGTGGACTGGACAGGGGAGACTACGAGCAGTACTTC
TRBV6-2/TRBV6-3	.	TRBJ2-7	.	CASSRDFYYEQYF	TGTGCCAGCAGCCGGGACTTTTATTACGAGCAGTACTTC
TRBV2	.	TRBJ1-2	.	CASRDRTLFGYTF	TGTGCCAGCAGGGATCGGACACTGTTCGGCTACACCTTC
TRBV30	.	TRBJ2-5	.	CAWIPAGETQYF	TGTGCCTGGATCCCAGCGGGAGAGACCCAGTACTTC
TRBV6-5	.	TRBJ1-3	.	CASSQNGNTIYF	TGTGCCAGCAGCCAAAATGGAAACACCATATATTTT
TRBV2	few	TRBJ1-1	.	CASTGGQNTEAFF	TGTGCCAGCACGGGGGGTCAGAACACTGAAGCTTTCTTT
TRBV18	.	TRBJ1-2	.	CASSLNDGNYGYTF	TGTGCCAGCTCACTAAATGACGGGAACTATGGCTACACCTTC
TRBV5-6	few	TRBJ1-2	TRBD1	CASRDPRGTNYGYTF	TGTGCCAGCAGGGACCCCAGGGGGACTAACTATGGCTACACCTTC
TRBV2	.	TRBJ2-5	.	CASSDVSQETQYF	TGTGCCAGCAGTGATGTCAGCCAAGAGACCCAGTACTTC
TRBV18	.	TRBJ2-5	.	CASSGTPLETQYF	TGTGCCAGCAGCGGGACACCCCTAGAGACCCAGTACTTC
TRBV5-1	.	TRBJ2-1	TRBD1	CASSSAGGSHNEQFF	TGCGCCAGCAGCAGCGCAGGGGGCTCCCACAATGAGCAGTTCTTC
TRBV19	.	TRBJ2-7	.	CASSIGGTSYEQYF	TGTGCCAGTAGTATTGGGGGGACCTCCTACGAGCAGTACTTC
TRBV7-9	.	TRBJ2-1	.	CASSPKTGSYNEQFF	TGTGCCAGCAGCCCGAAGACGGGCTCCTACAATGAGCAGTTCTTC
TRBV7-9	few	TRBJ2-7	.	CASSLYKRATYEQYF	TGTGCCAGCAGCTTATACAAGCGGGCTACCTACGAGCAGTACTTC